This TCR beta chain was captured by sequencing in a study of radiotherapy plus CTLA-4 blockade in lung cancer. Whole-study context: Objective responses were recorded in about 18% of patients, with disease control recorded in 25% to 35%.

The table came from immunoSEQ multiplex PCR; TCRdb's copy has only in-frame clones and leaves some out. The sample holds about 54,000 clones; approximately 79% are singletons and the top ten take 3.2%. Germline lookup yields CDR1 SGHTA and CDR2 FQGNSA. The CDR3 is made up of 14 amino acids. V lost 4 bases and J lost 3, with 12 bases in between. Treatment of patients with chemo-refractory metastatic non-small-cell lung cancer consisted of focal radiation plus CTLA-4 blockade with ipilimumab. On this clone itself: The antigen remains undetermined.

Study-wide results and caveats: Following radiotherapy plus ipilimumab, tumor-derived TCR clones expanded in the blood.

The chain employs TRBV7-2 and TRBJ2-5, with D tentatively TRBD2 (6 bases). Source: peripheral blood, taken from a patient treated with radiotherapy plus ipilimumab. The source is a human donor with non-small cell lung cancer who had a partial response to radiotherapy plus ipilimumab. CDR3 nucleotides: TGTGCCAGCAGCTCTCGACTAGTCGAAGAGACCCAGTACTTC. Its protein is CASSSRLVEETQYF.